This note documents a single T cell receptor beta chain sequence. Its antigen is unknown. Base qualities are missing; no much larger clone stands one base away. The sample is drawn from a study of blood T cell repertoires in COVID-19 (TCRdb year 2020). About the full investigation: Samples covering the acute and convalescent phases of COVID-19 were provided by collaborators in the United States, Italy and Spain. The material from the prospective study consisted of cDNA or gDNA derived from T cells, B-cell-depleted T cells, or PBMCs. The dataset comprised deeply sampled blood TCRbeta repertoires from subjects exposed to, actively infected with, or recovered from COVID-19. The repertoires were made available in a free public database intended to serve as a resource for research on the immune response to SARS-CoV-2. Samples were obtained from the ongoing ImmuneRACE study (first 160 participants) and from some 1,300 subjects provided by 6 global collaborators. The sample metadata nearly always contained a de-identified subject ID, COVID-19 status, age in years and sex. HLA class I and class II types, where available, came from metadata supplied by the sample provider rather than from assay-based typing.

Broad study findings and their caveats: How much clinical and demographic metadata was included differed by source and by participant, and the metadata was provided uncurated.

V and J are truncated by 3 bases and 4 bases respectively, leaving an intervening sequence of 12 bases. The CDR3 has 15 amino acids, counting the end cysteine and phenylalanine. Just CDR3 DNA is preserved here, 45 bases in frame from base 1. CDR1 SGHVS and CDR2 FQNEAQ were looked up in the germline V gene. TCRbeta CDR3 regions were amplified from genomic DNA by means of the immunoSEQ Assay, a bias-controlled multiplex PCR. Regarding the original processing steps: Within the assay, amplification of reference gene primers was used to estimate how many nucleated cells each sample contained. To quantify the absolute abundance of each unique TCRbeta CDR3 rearrangement, sequence reads were collapsed and filtered. For each sample, productive Simpson clonality was calculated by taking the square root of Simpson's diversity index across productive rearrangements. The source is immuneACCESS, and TCRdb retained only in-frame sequences with V and J called. Part of the clones is not carried over; for the studies checked, unresolved V genes explain less than half of this, and the remainder is unexplained. The DNA gave D and trimming, while V, J and clone size come from that table. Recorded for this sample are more than 100,000 clones; roughly four fifths of them occurred a single time. Approximately 4.9% of the sample lies in the top ten.

Collaborating institutions collected whole blood in K2EDTA tubes following their own protocols. For TCRbeta analysis, collaborator samples were shipped as frozen whole blood, as isolated PBMCs, or as DNA extracted from either sample type. The receptor comes from an older woman with acute or convalescent COVID-19. Specimen: peripheral blood. The chain couples TRBV7-8 to TRBJ2-2; the D gene is possibly TRBD2, with 6 bases matching. CDR3 loop: CASSFLDGSTGELFF. The DNA is as follows: TGTGCCAGCAGCTTTCTAGACGGGAGCACCGGGGAGCTGTTTTTT.